These 13 T cell receptor beta chains came from one sample sequenced in a study of T cell responses to AZD1222 COVID-19 vaccine. Clones were sequenced by immunoSEQ multiplex PCR, and TCRdb holds only the in-frame ones, with some missing. This sample has approximately 270,000 clones, with 94% found just once. Material: peripheral blood, obtained 28 days after the second AZD1222 dose. Receptors were obtained from an adult who received the AZD1222 COVID-19 vaccine.

The chain carries TRBV11-2 and TRBJ1-6, with D perhaps matching TRBD1 (6 bases). CDR1 is SGHAT, CDR2 FQNNGV, per germline. Trimming cost V 0 bases and J 10 bases, with 13 bases left between them. CDR3 length equals 15 residues. The CDR3 DNA reads TGTGCCAGCAGCTTAGAGCCAGGGGCATCGTCACCCCTCCACTTT. Translated: CASSLEPGASSPLHF.

The CDR3 protein is CASSQGRVSNEQFF. The CDR3 bases are TGTGCCAGCAGCCAAGGTAGGGTTTCGAATGAGCAGTTCTTC. The rearrangement uses TRBV14 and TRBJ2-1; D unresolved. V lost 1 base to trimming and J lost 7 bases, with 11 bases between them. Germline CDR1 is SGHDN and CDR2 is FVKESK. This CDR3 is built from 14 residues.

Turning to this clone: One end of the junction is discordant with germline, which a read error may explain. This chain joins TRBV2 and TRBJ1-1, with D hard to call. The CDR3 has 13 residues. CDR1 SNHLY and CDR2 FYNNEI come from the germline V gene. CDR3 nucleotide sequence: TGTGCCAGCAACCCCGTCAGATCATCTGAGGCTTTCTTT. Protein sequence: CASNPVRSSEAFF.

This chain links TRBV7-8 with TRBJ2-7, with a weak D call TRBD1 (6 bases). Germline CDR1 and CDR2: SGHVS and FQNEAQ. Trimming left V 5 bases short and J 1 base short, with 9 bases between. The CDR3 is made up of 13 amino acids. CDR3 amino acids: CASSIQGSYEQYF. CDR3 in DNA: TGTGCCAGCAGCATACAGGGTTCCTACGAGCAGTACTTC.

The chain links TRBV10-2 to TRBJ2-3; possible D gene TRBD2, 6 bases. Germline-derived CDR1 and CDR2 are WSHSY and SAAADI. The CDR3 consists of 16 residues. V lost 6 bases and J 2 bases, leaving 18 bases between the germline ends. The CDR3 spells CASRASERAITDTQYF. CDR3 coding DNA: TGCGCCAGCAGGGCTTCCGAGCGGGCTATCACAGATACGCAGTATTTT.

The chain uses TRBV19 and TRBJ2-5, with 7 bases aligning to TRBD1. V lost 4 bases, J lost 4 bases, and 6 bases stayed unmatched. CDR3 length equals 14 residues. The V gene's germline CDR1 is LNHDA and CDR2 SQIVND (reference sequence). The CDR3 DNA is TGTGCCAGTAGTAACTCAGGGGGTCGAGAGACCCAGTACTTC. This gives the protein CASSNSGGRETQYF.

The chain couples TRBV3-1 (or the pseudogene TRBV3-2) to TRBJ2-2; weak D call: TRBD1 (8 bases). The CDR3 extends over 17 amino acids. V lost 3 bases, J lost 4 bases, and 18 bases lay in between. Germline V gene data show CDR1 as LGHDT and CDR2 as YNNKEL (reference sequence). CDR3 DNA sequence: TGTGCCAGCAGCCACACGTTGGACAGGGAGGGCACCGGGGAGCTGTTTTTT. It is translated as CASSHTLDREGTGELFF.

This chain connects TRBV7-9 to TRBJ2-3; 10 bases agree with TRBD2. The CDR3 consists of 16 residues. Germline CDR1 is SEHNR and CDR2 is FQNEAQ (reference sequence). Trimming took 5 bases from V and 2 from J; bases not matched to a gene: 7. CDR3 residues: CASSPQLAGYTDTQYF. The DNA of the CDR3 is TGTGCCAGCAGCCCGCAACTAGCGGGGTACACAGATACGCAGTATTTT.

The chain is built from TRBV2 and TRBJ1-5; 7 bases align to TRBD1. After removal of 6 bases from V and 7 bases from J, the junction contained 9 bases not matched to a gene. Germline values: CDR1 SNHLY, CDR2 FYNNEI. The CDR3 covers 14 residues. The CDR3: CASRRQGLEQPQHF. In DNA, the CDR3 is TGTGCCAGCAGGCGACAGGGTTTGGAGCAGCCCCAGCATTTT.

CDR3 nucleotides: TGTGCCAGCAGCTTAGTCGGTAGGGTTAATGAAAAACTGTTTTTT. Amino acid sequence: CASSLVGRVNEKLFF. The genes are TRBV11-2 and TRBJ1-4; D is ambiguous. Looked up from germline, CDR1 is SGHAT and CDR2 is FQNNGV. The CDR3 sequence is 15 residues long. V dropped 1 base and J dropped 4 bases, with 10 bases sitting between them.

The V call is TRBV5-6, the J call TRBJ2-7; TRBD2 aligns across 11 bases. Germline V gene lookup returns CDR1 SGHDT and CDR2 YYEEEE. The junction had 8 bases not matched to a gene; V was cut back by 8 bases and J by 1 base. CDR3 length equals 15 residues. Here the CDR3 DNA reads TGTGCCAGTACTCAGGGACTAGCGGAGTCCTACGAGCAGTACTTC. It yields the protein CASTQGLAESYEQYF. Variable domain in full (rest from reference TRBV5-6 and TRBJ2-7): DAGVTQSPTHLIKTRGQQVTLRCSPKSGHDTVSWYQQALGQGPQFIFQYYEEEERQRGNFPDRFSGHQFPNYSSELNVNALLLGDSALYLCASTQGLAESYEQYFGPGTRLTVT.

The CDR3 is CASSNVRGSEAFF. For the CDR3, the DNA is TGTGCCAGCAGTAACGTCCGGGGATCTGAAGCTTTCTTT. The rearrangement joins TRBV6-4 to TRBJ1-1; the D is unclear. The V gene lost 5 bases and the J gene lost 6 bases, with 13 bases spanning the gap. There are 13 residues in the CDR3. Germline CDR1 is MRHNA and CDR2 is SNTAGT.

CDR3 sequence reads: CASSLAGKGNQPQHF. The CDR3, as DNA: TGCGCCAGCAGCTTGGCCGGGAAGGGCAATCAGCCCCAGCATTTT. V usage is TRBV5-1 and J usage is TRBJ1-5, with no clear D. This CDR3 comprises 15 residues. V was cut by 0 bases and J by 2 bases, with 9 bases left in between. CDR1 SGHRS and CDR2 YFSETQ come from the germline V gene.